These 18 T cell receptor beta chains were all obtained from the same sample, sequenced in a study of T cell changes during pregnancy in multiple sclerosis. Some clones are missing from TCRdb's copy, which holds only in-frame ones; the method was immunoSEQ multiplex PCR. Of 65,000 to 85,000 clones listed, more than 80% are singletons. The material was CD4+ T cells from peripheral blood mononuclear cells, obtained before pregnancy. These receptors were taken from a female donor with multiple sclerosis, enrolled in a pregnancy study.

This chain links TRBV7-9 with TRBJ1-4; 9 bases match TRBD1. The CDR3 is 14 residues long. The V gene end was trimmed by 5 bases and the J gene end by 6 bases; junction bases not matched to a gene: 4. CDR1 and CDR2 (germline): SEHNR, FQNEAQ (reference sequence). CDR3 protein: CASSLRQGDEKLFF. The CDR3 DNA reads as TGTGCCAGCAGCCTTCGACAGGGGGATGAAAAACTGTTTTTT.

The chain couples TRBV18 to TRBJ2-4; D perhaps matches TRBD2 (5 bases). The CDR3 has 17 residues. Germline loops: CDR1 KGHSH, CDR2 LQKENI. Between the trimmed V and J ends, which lost 6 bases and 1 base, there was a span of 19 bases. CDR3 sequence reads: CASSFTRRQEAKNIQYF. The CDR3, as DNA: TGTGCCAGCTCCTTCACTAGGAGGCAGGAGGCCAAAAACATTCAGTACTTC.

The chain is built from TRBV29-1 and TRBJ2-6, with D possibly matching TRBD1 (6 bases). The CDR3 is 19 amino acids. V was clipped by 7 bases and J by 0 bases, with 25 bases between them. CDR1 and CDR2 from the germline V gene are SQVTM and ANQGSEA. The CDR3 loop reads CSAQLQGSRMSSGANVLTF. CDR3 coding DNA: TGCAGCGCCCAGTTACAGGGTTCTCGAATGTCCTCTGGGGCCAACGTCCTGACTTTC.

This clone is a singleton in its sample. This sequence joins TRBV29-1 and TRBJ2-2; a weak D match, TRBD1 (5 bases). This CDR3 has 14 amino acids. CDR1 is SQVTM, CDR2 ANQGSEA, per germline. The germline V and J ends were trimmed by 8 bases and 8 bases, with 21 bases remaining between them. The CDR3 sequence is CSCQRQGSLGELFF. The CDR3 region has the DNA TGCAGCTGCCAAAGGCAGGGCTCTTTAGGGGAGCTGTTTTTT.

The CDR3 nucleotides read TGTGCCAGCAGCGTAATAGGACAGACGAACACTGAAGCTTTCTTT. Its translation is CASSVIGQTNTEAFF. J is TRBJ1-1 and V is TRBV9; the D gene is possibly TRBD1 (6 bases). The CDR3 is 15 residues long. The germline V gene has CDR1 SGDLS and CDR2 YYNGEE. The V end was cut by 1 base, the J end by 1 base, with 11 bases between.

J is TRBJ2-7 and V is TRBV28, with D perhaps TRBD1 (5 bases). The germline gives CDR1 MDHEN, CDR2 SYDVKM. This CDR3 contains 15 residues. Trimming removed 3 bases at V and 1 base at J, with 13 bases between. The CDR3 here is CASSLGPEESYEQYF. CDR3 bases: TGTGCCAGCAGTTTGGGGCCCGAAGAATCCTACGAGCAGTACTTC.

The chain couples TRBV5-1 to TRBJ2-6; TRBD1 might be the D (6 bases). V dropped 0 bases and J dropped 2 bases, with 6 bases sitting between them. The CDR3 is made up of 15 amino acids. CDR1 SGHRS and CDR2 YFSETQ come from the germline V gene. CDR3 sequence: CASSLDRAGANVLTF. Written as DNA, the CDR3 is TGCGCCAGCAGCTTGGACAGGGCTGGGGCCAACGTCCTGACTTTC. Supplemented by reference TRBV5-1 and TRBJ2-6, the full variable domain reads KAGVTQTPRYLIKTRGQQVTLSCSPISGHRSVSWYQQTPGQGLQFLFEYFSETQRNKGNFPGRFSGRQFSNSRSEMNVSTLELGDSALYLCASSLDRAGANVLTFGAGSRLTVL.

V is TRBV11-3 and J is TRBJ2-1, with a weak D call TRBD2 (6 bases). CDR1 is SGHNT, CDR2 YENEEA, per germline. V was shortened by 5 bases and J by 5 bases, with 16 bases between the two germline ends. This CDR3 region has 15 residues. CDR3 DNA: TGTGCCAGCAGCCAGCCCGGGGGACCACACAATGAGCAGTTCTTC. The encoded protein is CASSQPGGPHNEQFF.

The J gene is TRBJ2-1, the V gene TRBV9, with D possibly being TRBD1 (6 bases). The V end was cut by 0 bases, the J end by 6 bases, with 10 bases between. In germline, CDR1 is SGDLS, CDR2 YYNGEE. CDR3 length equals 14 residues. CDR3 amino acids: CASSVVTGSNEQFF. CDR3 coding DNA: TGTGCCAGCAGCGTAGTGACAGGTAGCAATGAGCAGTTCTTC. Combining the CDR3 with reference TRBV9 and TRBJ2-1 gives the whole variable domain DSGVTQTPKHLITATGQRVTLRCSPRSGDLSVYWYQQSLDQGLQFLIQYYNGEERAKGNILERFSAQQFPDLHSELNLSSLELGDSALYFCASSVVTGSNEQFFGPGTRLTVL.

CDR3 DNA sequence: TGTGCCATCGGGTCATCCTACGAGCAGTACTTC. This sequence encodes CAIGSSYEQYF. V usage is TRBV28 and J usage is TRBJ2-7; D remains unclear. The CDR3 consists of 11 residues. Germline V gene lookup returns CDR1 MDHEN and CDR2 SYDVKM. V was shortened by 10 bases and J by 1 base, with 8 bases between the two germline ends.

The chain employs TRBV19 and TRBJ1-4; D not resolved. This CDR3 is 14 amino acids long. The V and J ends lost 5 bases and 5 bases respectively, with 12 bases between them. Germline loops: CDR1 LNHDA, CDR2 SQIVND (reference sequence). The CDR3 loop reads CASSPSTQNEKLFF. The CDR3, as DNA: TGTGCCAGTAGTCCTAGCACCCAGAATGAAAAACTGTTTTTT. Complete variable domain (other parts from reference TRBV19 and TRBJ1-4): DGGITQSPKYLFRKEGQNVTLSCEQNLNHDAMYWYRQDPGQGLRLIYYSQIVNDFQKGDIAEGYSVSREKKESFPLTVTSAQKNPTAFYLCASSPSTQNEKLFFGSGTQLSVL.

The CDR3 sequence is CASSPRGGGRPYNEQFF. The CDR3 bases are TGTGCCAGTAGTCCCCGGGGTGGCGGGAGGCCTTACAATGAGCAGTTCTTC. The V and J genes are TRBV19 and TRBJ2-1; 8 bases are shared with TRBD2. Germline CDR1 LNHDA, CDR2 SQIVND (reference sequence). This CDR3 spans 17 amino acids. V trimming: 5 bases; J trimming: 4 bases; junction bases outside the gene matches: 13. Supplemented by reference TRBV19 and TRBJ2-1, the full variable domain reads DGGITQSPKYLFRKEGQNVTLSCEQNLNHDAMYWYRQDPGQGLRLIYYSQIVNDFQKGDIAEGYSVSREKKESFPLTVTSAQKNPTAFYLCASSPRGGGRPYNEQFFGPGTRLTVL.

The chain uses TRBV9 and TRBJ2-2, with TRBD1 identical over 10 bases. The CDR3 totals 16 residues. CDR1 is SGDLS, CDR2 YYNGEE, per germline. Trimming cost V 3 bases and J 7 bases; bases outside gene matches: 9. CDR3 nucleotide sequence: TGTGCCAGCAGCGATCGGGACAGGGGATTTCACGGGGAGCTGTTTTTT. Translation: CASSDRDRGFHGELFF.

The rearrangement joins TRBV4-2 to TRBJ1-4; perhaps TRBD1 as D (6 bases). The V end lost 4 bases, the J end lost 8 bases, and 14 bases lay between the germline ends. Germline loops: CDR1 LGHNA, CDR2 YNFKEQ. CDR3 size: 14 residues. The CDR3 region is CASSRGGAGEKLFF. In DNA form, the CDR3 reads TGTGCCAGCAGCCGGGGGGGGGCAGGGGAAAAACTGTTTTTT.

V gene TRBV27 combines with J gene TRBJ1-1; a possible D gene is TRBD1 (5 bases). The germline CDR1 and CDR2 sequences are MNHEY and SMNVEV (reference sequence). The CDR3 has 13 amino acids. CDR3 sequence (DNA): TGTGCAGCCTCAAACAGGCTGAACACTGAAGCTTTCTTT. Translating it yields CAASNRLNTEAFF.

The chain couples TRBV6-1 to TRBJ1-5; D is uncertain. Trimming stripped 5 bases from V and 7 bases from J, with 12 bases between. This CDR3 has 13 residues. The V gene's germline CDR1 is MNHNS and CDR2 SASEGT. CDR3 amino acids: CASSPAIPQPQHF. The CDR3 DNA follows: TGTGCCAGCAGTCCAGCGATCCCACAGCCCCAGCATTTT.

The CDR3 loop reads CASRRLAGGRTYNEQFF. The CDR3 DNA sequence: TGTGCCAGCAGGAGACTAGCGGGAGGAAGGACCTACAATGAGCAGTTCTTC. V and J are TRBV27 and TRBJ2-1, with 13 bases identical to TRBD2. The junction had 7 bases not matched to a gene; V was cut back by 6 bases and J by 2 bases. Germline lookup yields CDR1 MNHEY and CDR2 SMNVEV (reference sequence). This CDR3 comprises 17 residues.

This clone was observed a few times. This chain joins TRBV7-9 and TRBJ2-5; perhaps TRBD1 as D (6 bases). The V end lost 6 bases, the J end lost 2 bases, and 16 bases lay between the germline ends. The germline gives CDR1 SEHNR, CDR2 FQNEAQ (reference sequence). This CDR3 has 15 residues. The CDR3 nucleotides read TGTGCCAGCAGATTAACAGGACAGACACAAGAGACCCAGTACTTC. It specifies CASRLTGQTQETQYF.